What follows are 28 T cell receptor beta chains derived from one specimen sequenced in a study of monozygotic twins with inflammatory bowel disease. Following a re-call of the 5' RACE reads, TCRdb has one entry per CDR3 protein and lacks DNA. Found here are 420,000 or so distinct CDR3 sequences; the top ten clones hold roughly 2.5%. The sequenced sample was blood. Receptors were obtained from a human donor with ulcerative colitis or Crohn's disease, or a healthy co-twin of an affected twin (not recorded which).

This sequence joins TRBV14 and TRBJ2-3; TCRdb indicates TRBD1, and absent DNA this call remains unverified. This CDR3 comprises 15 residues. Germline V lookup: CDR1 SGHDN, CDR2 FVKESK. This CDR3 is CASSRGQGRTDTQYF.

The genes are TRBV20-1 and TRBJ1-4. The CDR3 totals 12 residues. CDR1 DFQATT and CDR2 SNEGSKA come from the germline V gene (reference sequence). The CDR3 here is CSAMLGSEKLFF.

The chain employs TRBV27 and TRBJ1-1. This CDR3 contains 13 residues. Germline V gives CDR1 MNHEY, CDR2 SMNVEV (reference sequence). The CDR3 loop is CASSVQMNTEAFF.

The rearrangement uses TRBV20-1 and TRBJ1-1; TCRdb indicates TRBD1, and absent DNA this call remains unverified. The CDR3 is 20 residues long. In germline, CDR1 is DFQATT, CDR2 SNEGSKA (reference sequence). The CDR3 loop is CSASGQWRGIPVFRNTEAFF.

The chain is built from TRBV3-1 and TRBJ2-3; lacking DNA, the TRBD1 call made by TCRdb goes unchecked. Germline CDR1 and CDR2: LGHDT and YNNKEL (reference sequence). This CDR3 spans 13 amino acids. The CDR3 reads CASSQEGADTQYF.

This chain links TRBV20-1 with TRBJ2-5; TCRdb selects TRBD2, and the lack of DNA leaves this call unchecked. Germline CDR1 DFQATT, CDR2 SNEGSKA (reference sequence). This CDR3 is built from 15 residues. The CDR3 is CSAKVLAGFQETQYF.

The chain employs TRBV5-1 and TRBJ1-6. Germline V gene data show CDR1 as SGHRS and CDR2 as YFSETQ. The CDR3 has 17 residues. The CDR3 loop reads CASSLELRSSYNSPLHF.

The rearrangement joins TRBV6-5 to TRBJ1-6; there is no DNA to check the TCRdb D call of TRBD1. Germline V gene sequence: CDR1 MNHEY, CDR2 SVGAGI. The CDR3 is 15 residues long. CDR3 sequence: CASSSTQVDNSPLHF.

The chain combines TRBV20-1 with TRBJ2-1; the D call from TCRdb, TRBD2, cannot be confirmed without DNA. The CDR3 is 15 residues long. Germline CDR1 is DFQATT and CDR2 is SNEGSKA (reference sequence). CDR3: CSAAGTSDSYNEQFF.

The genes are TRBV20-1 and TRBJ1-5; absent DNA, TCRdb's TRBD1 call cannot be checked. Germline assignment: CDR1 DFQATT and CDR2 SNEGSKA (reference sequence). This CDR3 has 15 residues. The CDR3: CSASDPGQFNQPQHF.

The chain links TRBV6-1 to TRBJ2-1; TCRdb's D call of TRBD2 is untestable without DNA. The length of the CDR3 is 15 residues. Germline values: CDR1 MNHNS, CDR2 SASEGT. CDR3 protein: CASSRGAGHYNEQFF.

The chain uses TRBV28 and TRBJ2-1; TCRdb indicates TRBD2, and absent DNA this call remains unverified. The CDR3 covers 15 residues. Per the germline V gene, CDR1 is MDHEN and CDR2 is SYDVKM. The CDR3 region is CATSPYSGSYNEQFF.

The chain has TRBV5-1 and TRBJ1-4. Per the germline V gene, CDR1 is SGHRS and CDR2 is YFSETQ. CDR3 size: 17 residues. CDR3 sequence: CASSLDRTTKTNEKLFF. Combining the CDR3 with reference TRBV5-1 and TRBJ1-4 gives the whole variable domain KAGVTQTPRYLIKTRGQQVTLSCSPISGHRSVSWYQQTPGQGLQFLFEYFSETQRNKGNFPGRFSGRQFSNSRSEMNVSTLELGDSALYLCASSLDRTTKTNEKLFFGSGTQLSVL.

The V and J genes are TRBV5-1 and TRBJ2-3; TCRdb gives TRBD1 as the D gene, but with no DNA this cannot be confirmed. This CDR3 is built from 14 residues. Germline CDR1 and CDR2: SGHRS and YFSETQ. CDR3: CASSPGQGSDTQYF.

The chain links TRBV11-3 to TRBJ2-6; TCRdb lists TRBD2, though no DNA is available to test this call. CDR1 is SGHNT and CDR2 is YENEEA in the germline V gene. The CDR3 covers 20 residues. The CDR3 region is CASSLIPRGLQSSGANVLTF.

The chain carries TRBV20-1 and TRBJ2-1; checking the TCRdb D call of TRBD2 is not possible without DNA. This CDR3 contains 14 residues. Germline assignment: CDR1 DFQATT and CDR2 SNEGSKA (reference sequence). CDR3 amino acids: CSVQDQRPYNEQFF.

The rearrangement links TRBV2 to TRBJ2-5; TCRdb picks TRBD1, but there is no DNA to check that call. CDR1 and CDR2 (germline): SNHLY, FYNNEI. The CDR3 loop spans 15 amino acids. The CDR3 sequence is CASLAGAHNKETQYF.

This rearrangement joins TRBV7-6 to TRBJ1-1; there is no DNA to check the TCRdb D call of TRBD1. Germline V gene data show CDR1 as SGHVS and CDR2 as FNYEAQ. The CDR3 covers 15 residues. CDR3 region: CASSPLVLPNTEAFF.

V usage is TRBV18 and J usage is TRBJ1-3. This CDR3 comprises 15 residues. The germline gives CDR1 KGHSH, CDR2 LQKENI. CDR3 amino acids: CASSPGLDSGNTIYF.

The CDR3 spells CASSLMGRGSDTQYF. The chain combines TRBV7-2 with TRBJ2-3; TCRdb indicates TRBD2, and absent DNA this call remains unverified. Germline V lookup: CDR1 SGHTA, CDR2 FQGNSA. The CDR3 is 15 residues long.

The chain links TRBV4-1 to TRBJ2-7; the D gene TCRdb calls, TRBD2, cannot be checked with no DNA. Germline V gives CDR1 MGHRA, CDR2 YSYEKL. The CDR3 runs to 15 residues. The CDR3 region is CASSQDREGLNEQYF.

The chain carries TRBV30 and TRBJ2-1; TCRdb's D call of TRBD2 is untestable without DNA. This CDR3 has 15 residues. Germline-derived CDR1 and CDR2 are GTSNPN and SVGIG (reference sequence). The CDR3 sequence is CAWSVLLAGFNEQFF.

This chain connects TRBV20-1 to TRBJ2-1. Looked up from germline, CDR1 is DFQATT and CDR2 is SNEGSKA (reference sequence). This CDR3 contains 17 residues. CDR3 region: CSARSRQGTSSYNEQFF.

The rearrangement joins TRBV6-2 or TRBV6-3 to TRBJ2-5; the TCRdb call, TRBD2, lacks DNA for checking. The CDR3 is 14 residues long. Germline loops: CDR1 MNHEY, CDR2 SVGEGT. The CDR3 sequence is CASSGSGREETQYF.

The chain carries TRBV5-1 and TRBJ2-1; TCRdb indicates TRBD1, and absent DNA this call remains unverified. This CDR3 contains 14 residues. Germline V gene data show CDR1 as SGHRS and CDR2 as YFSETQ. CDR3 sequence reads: CASSILRDRNEQFF.

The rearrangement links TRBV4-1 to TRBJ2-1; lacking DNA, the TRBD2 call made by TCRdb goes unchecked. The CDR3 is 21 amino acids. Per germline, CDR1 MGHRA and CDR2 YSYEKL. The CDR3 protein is CASSHPSPSPGLAGETNEQFF.

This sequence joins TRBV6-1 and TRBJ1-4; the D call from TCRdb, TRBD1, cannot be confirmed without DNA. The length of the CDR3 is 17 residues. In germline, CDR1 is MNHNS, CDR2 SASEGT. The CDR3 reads CASSRGGVRATNEKLFF.

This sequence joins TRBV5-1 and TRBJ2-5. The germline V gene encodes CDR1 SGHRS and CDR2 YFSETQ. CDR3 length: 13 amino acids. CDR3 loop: CASSLLKVETQYF.